This T cell receptor beta chain came from a study of T cells after yellow fever vaccination. Findings and limits, study-wide: Most clones from primary vaccination were detected again post-booster (96% CD4, about 85% CD8).

TCRdb called the 5' RACE reads again in MiXCR, with one record for every CDR3 protein. The sample consists of 340,000 or so distinct CDR3 sequences, around 13% of them appearing once. J was trimmed by 5 bases and V by 4 bases; bases with no gene match: 6. The germline CDR1 and CDR2 sequences are SGHRS and YFSETQ. CDR3 length equals 14 residues. This clonotype was found many times. Its cognate antigen is unknown. The J gene is TRBJ2-3, the V gene TRBV5-1, with 8 bases that match TRBD2. This clonotype was obtained from a man between 18 and 29 years old who received the YFV17D yellow fever vaccine. The sample consisted of CD4+ T cells sorted from PBMCs, taken 15 days after the yellow fever booster vaccination. The DNA of the CDR3 is TGCGCCAGCAGCGCCGGGGGGGCCGAAGATACGCAGTATTTT. Translated, it gives CASSAGGAEDTQYF.